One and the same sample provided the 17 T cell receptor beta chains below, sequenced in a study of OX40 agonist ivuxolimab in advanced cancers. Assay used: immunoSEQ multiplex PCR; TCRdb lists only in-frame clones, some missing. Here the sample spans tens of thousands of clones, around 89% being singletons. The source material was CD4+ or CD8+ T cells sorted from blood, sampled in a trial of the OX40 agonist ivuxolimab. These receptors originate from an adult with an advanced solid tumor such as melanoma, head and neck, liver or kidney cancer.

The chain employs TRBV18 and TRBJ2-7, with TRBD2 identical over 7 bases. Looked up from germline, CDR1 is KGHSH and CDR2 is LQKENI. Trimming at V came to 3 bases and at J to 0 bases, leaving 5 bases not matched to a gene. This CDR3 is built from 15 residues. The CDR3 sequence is CASSPAAGSSYEQYF. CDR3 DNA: TGTGCCAGCTCACCCGCAGCGGGGAGCTCCTACGAGCAGTACTTC.

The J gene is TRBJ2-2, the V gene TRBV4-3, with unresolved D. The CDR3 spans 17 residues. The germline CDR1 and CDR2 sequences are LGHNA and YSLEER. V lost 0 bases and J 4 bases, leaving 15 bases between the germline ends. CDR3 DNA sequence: TGCGCCAGCAGCCAAGACTGGCCCGACCAGGTCACCGGGGAGCTGTTTTTT. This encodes CASSQDWPDQVTGELFF.

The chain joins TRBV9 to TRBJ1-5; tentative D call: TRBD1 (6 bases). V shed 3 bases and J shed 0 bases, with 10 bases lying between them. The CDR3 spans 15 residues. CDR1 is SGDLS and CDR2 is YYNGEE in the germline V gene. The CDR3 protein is CASSAGGSSNQPQHF. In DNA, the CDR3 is TGTGCCAGCAGCGCGGGGGGCTCTAGCAATCAGCCCCAGCATTTT.

The CDR3 is CASSVTRDSPLVDYTF. CDR3 bases: TGTGCCAGCAGCGTAACCCGGGACAGTCCACTCGTAGACTACACCTTC. The chain is built from TRBV9 and TRBJ1-2; 7 positions match TRBD1. Germline V lookup: CDR1 SGDLS, CDR2 YYNGEE. The trim removed 1 base at V and 10 bases at J, leaving 16 bases unmatched. CDR3 length equals 16 residues. Drawing the rest from reference TRBV9 and TRBJ1-2, the complete variable domain is DSGVTQTPKHLITATGQRVTLRCSPRSGDLSVYWYQQSLDQGLQFLIQYYNGEERAKGNILERFSAQQFPDLHSELNLSSLELGDSALYFCASSVTRDSPLVDYTFGSGTRLTVV.

The CDR3, as DNA: TGTGCCAGCAGCTTAGGTAGCGGGTCCTACAATGAGCAGTTCTTC. Amino acid sequence: CASSLGSGSYNEQFF. This chain uses TRBV7-9 with TRBJ2-1, with TRBD2 matching 7 bases. The CDR3 extends over 15 amino acids. V lost 1 base to trimming and J lost 1 base; unmatched junction nucleotides: 1. CDR1 and CDR2 (germline): SEHNR, FQNEAQ (reference sequence).

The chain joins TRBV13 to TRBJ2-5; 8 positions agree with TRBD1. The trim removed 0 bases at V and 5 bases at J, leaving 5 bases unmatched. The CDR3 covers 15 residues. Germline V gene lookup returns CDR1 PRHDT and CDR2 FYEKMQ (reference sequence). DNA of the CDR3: TGTGCCAGCAGCTTAGGGTACAGGACAGGGGAGACCCAGTACTTC. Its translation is CASSLGYRTGETQYF.

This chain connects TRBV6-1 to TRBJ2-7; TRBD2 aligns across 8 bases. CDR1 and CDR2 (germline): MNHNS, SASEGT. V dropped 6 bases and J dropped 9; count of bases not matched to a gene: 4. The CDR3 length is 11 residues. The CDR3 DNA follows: TGTGCCAGCAGCCCCGGGGGGGCGCAGTACGTC. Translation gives CASSPGGAQYV.

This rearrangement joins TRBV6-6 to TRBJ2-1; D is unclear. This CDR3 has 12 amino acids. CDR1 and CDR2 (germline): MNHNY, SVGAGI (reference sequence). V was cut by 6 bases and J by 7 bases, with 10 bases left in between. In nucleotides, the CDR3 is TGTGCCAGCAGCTCGATTTCGAATGAGCAGTTCTTC. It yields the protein CASSSISNEQFF.

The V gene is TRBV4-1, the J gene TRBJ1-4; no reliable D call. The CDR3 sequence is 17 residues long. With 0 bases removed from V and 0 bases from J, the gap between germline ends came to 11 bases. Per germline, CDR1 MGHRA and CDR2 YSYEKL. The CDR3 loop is CASSQDQEAATNEKLFF. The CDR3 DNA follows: TGCGCCAGCAGCCAAGATCAGGAGGCAGCAACTAATGAAAAACTGTTTTTT.

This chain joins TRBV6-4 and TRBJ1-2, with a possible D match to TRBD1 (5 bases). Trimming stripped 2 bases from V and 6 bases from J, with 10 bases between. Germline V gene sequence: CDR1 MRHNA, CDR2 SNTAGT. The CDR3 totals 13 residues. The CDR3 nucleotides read TGTGCCAGCAGTGACGTTCCGGGACATGGCTACACCTTC. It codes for CASSDVPGHGYTF.

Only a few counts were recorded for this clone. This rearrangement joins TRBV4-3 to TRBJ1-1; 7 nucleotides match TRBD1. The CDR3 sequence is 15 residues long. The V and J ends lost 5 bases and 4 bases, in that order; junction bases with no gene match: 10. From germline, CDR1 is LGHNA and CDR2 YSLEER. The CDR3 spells CASSDAEGAGTEAFF. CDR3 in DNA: TGCGCCAGCAGCGATGCGGAGGGGGCGGGCACTGAAGCTTTCTTT.

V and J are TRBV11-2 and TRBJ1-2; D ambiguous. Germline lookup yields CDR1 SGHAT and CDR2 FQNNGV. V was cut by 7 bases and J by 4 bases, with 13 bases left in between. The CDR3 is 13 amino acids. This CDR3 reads CASTQRGSYGYTF. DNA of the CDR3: TGTGCCAGCACCCAACGTGGAAGCTATGGCTACACCTTC.

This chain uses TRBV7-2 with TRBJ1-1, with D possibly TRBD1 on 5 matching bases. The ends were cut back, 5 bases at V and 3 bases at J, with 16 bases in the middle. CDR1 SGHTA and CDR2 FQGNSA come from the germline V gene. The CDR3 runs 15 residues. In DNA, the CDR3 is TGTGCCAGCAGCCCAGCCGGACGGGGGTACACTGAAGCTTTCTTT. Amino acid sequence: CASSPAGRGYTEAFF.

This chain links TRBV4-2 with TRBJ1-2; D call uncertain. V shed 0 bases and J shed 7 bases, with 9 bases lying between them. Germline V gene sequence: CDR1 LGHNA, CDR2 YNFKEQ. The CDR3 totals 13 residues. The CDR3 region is CASSQDPASGYTF. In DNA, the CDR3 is TGTGCCAGCAGCCAAGACCCGGCGTCTGGCTACACCTTC.

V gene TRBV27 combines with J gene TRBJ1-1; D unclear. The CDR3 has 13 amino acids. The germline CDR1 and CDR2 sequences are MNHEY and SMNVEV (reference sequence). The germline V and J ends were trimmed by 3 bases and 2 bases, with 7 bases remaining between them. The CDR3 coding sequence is TGTGCCAGCAGTTTGTCGGAAAACACTGAAGCTTTCTTT. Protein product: CASSLSENTEAFF.

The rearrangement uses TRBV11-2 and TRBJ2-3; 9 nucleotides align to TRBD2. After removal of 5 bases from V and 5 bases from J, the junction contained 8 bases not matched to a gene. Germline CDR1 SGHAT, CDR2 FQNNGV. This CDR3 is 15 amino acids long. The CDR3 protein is CASSHSGREGDTQYF. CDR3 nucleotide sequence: TGTGCCAGCAGCCATAGCGGGAGAGAAGGAGATACGCAGTATTTT. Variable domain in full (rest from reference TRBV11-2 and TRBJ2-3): EAGVAQSPRYKIIEKRQSVAFWCNPISGHATLYWYQQILGQGPKLLIQFQNNGVVDDSQLPKDRFSAERLKGVDSTLKIQPAKLEDSAVYLCASSHSGREGDTQYFGPGTRLTVL.

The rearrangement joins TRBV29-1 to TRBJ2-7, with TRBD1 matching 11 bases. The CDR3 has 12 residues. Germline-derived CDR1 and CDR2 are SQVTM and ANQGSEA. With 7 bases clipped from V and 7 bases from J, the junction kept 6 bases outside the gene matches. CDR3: CSGGQGAGEQYF. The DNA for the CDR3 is TGCAGCGGAGGACAGGGGGCGGGGGAGCAGTACTTC.